This T cell receptor beta chain came from a study of shared clonotypes between healthy human individuals. Overall study results and limits: Clonotype sharing among the donors was expected to vary with sequencing depth. Larger estimated richness was generally recorded for naive subsets relative to memory subsets.

The germline V and J ends were trimmed by 5 bases and 4 bases, with 13 bases remaining between them. The germline V gene has CDR1 SGHTA and CDR2 FQGTGA. The CDR3 loop spans 14 amino acids. Clones were sequenced by immunoSEQ multiplex PCR, and TCRdb holds only the in-frame ones, with some missing. The table lists about 1,900,000 clones, about 95% of them singletons. Naive-designated CD8 cells lacked CD45RO, were positively enriched for CCR7, and omitted terminally differentiated effector memory CD45RA+ cells. Concerning this clone: Its target is not known.

The chain combines TRBV7-3 with TRBJ2-3; D may correspond to TRBD1 or TRBD2 (5 bases each). The sequence was collected from a man aged 18-30 years in good health. Sample: naive CD8+ T cells sorted from blood. CDR3 sequence (DNA): TGTGCCAGCAGCCTGGGGACGAGGTCAGATACGCAGTATTTT. Encoded protein: CASSLGTRSDTQYF. The variable domain in full, with the rest retrieved from reference TRBV7-3 and TRBJ2-3, is GAGVSQTPSNKVTEKGKYVELRCDPISGHTALYWYRQSLGQGPEFLIYFQGTGAADDSGLPNDRFFAVRPEGSVSTLKIQRTERGDSAVYLCASSLGTRSDTQYFGPGTRLTVL.